This entry features one T cell receptor (beta chain) sequence. This sample is part of a study of technical replicates of blood from several donors. Clones were sequenced by immunoSEQ multiplex PCR, and TCRdb holds only the in-frame ones, with some missing. The table shows more than 9,000 clones, with around 94% occurring only once. This clonotype was obtained from a human donor in good health. The sample was PBMCs.

DNA of the CDR3: TGTGCCTGGAGTGTAACTAGCGGGGACTACAATGAGCAGTTCTTC. Translation gives CAWSVTSGDYNEQFF. The V gene is TRBV30, the J gene TRBJ2-1, with 10 bases identical to TRBD2. The germline gives CDR1 GTSNPN, CDR2 SVGIG (reference sequence). This CDR3 comprises 15 residues. The trim removed 0 bases at V and 3 bases at J, leaving 2 bases unmatched.